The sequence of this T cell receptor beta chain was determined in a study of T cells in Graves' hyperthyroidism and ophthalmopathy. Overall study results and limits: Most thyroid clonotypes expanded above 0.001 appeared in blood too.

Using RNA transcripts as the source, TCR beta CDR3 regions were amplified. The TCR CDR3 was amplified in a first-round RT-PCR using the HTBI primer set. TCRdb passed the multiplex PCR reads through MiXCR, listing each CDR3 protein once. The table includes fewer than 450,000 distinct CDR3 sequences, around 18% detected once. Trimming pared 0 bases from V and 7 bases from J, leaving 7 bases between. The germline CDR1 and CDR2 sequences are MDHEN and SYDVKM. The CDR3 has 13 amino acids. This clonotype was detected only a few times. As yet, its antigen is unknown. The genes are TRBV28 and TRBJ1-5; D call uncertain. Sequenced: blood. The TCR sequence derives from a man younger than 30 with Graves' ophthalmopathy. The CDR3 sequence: CASSLWYRQPQHF. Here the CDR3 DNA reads TGTGCCAGCAGTTTATGGTACAGACAGCCCCAGCATTTT.